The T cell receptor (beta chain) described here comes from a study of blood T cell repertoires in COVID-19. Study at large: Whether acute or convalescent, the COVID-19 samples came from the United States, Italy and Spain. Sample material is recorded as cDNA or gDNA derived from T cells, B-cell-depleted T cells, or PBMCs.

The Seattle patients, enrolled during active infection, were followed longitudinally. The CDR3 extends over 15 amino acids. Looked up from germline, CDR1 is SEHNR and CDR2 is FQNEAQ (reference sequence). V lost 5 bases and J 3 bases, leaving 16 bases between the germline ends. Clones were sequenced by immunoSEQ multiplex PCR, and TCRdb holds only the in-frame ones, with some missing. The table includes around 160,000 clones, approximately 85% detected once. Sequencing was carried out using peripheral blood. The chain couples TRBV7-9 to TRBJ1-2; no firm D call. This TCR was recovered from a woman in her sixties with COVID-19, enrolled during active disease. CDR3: CASSLVLLDHYGYTF. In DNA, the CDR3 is TGTGCCAGCAGCCTCGTCCTACTAGACCACTATGGCTACACCTTC.